Listed here are 16 T cell receptor beta chains from one sample, sequenced in a study of shared clonotypes between healthy human individuals. Using immunoSEQ multiplex PCR, the repertoire was profiled, and TCRdb retains in-frame clones only, with some absent. This table has about 1 million clones, about 75% appearing once. Sample: memory CD4+ T cells sorted from blood. Subset indicated: CD45RA-negative fraction. These receptors all come from a man in his late teens or twenties in good health.

To note about this clone: It is likely a read error, because the conserved phenylalanine at the end of the CDR3 is missing. The limits of the CDR3 on the DNA are not certain, so only TCRdb's listed CDR3 is given. The rearrangement links TRBV28 to TRBJ1-2; the DNA was not used to check the table's D call, TRBD1. The CDR3 extends over 14 residues, inclusive of both ends. CDR1 is MDHEN and CDR2 is SYDVKM in the germline V gene. The CDR3 sequence is CASSLSRTGNHFYI.

J is TRBJ2-3 and V is TRBV2; maybe TRBD2 (6 bases). The V gene's germline CDR1 is SNHLY and CDR2 FYNNEI. The V end was cut by 8 bases, the J end by 3 bases, with 15 bases between. The CDR3 contains 14 residues. This chain's CDR3 is CASWDGLATDTQYF. DNA of the CDR3: TGTGCCAGCTGGGACGGGCTAGCGACAGATACGCAGTATTTT.

The V and J genes are TRBV19 and TRBJ1-5; D is perhaps TRBD1 (6 bases). The V end was cut by 6 bases, the J end by 6 bases, with 18 bases between. From germline, CDR1 is LNHDA and CDR2 SQIVND (reference sequence). This CDR3 spans 15 amino acids. The CDR3 protein is CASRETGTLAQPQHF. The CDR3 DNA is TGTGCCAGTAGAGAAACAGGGACTCTGGCTCAGCCCCAGCATTTT.

The chain carries TRBV28 and TRBJ2-5, with D uncertain. The CDR3 has 12 amino acids. Germline V gene lookup returns CDR1 MDHEN and CDR2 SYDVKM. V gave up 7 bases and J gave up 2 bases, with 8 bases separating them. CDR3 DNA sequence: TGTGCCAGCATGGTCAGACAAGAGACCCAGTACTTC. It is translated as CASMVRQETQYF.

This chain joins TRBV28 and TRBJ2-5; TRBD1 aligns across 12 bases. This CDR3 contains 15 residues. Germline-derived CDR1 and CDR2 are MDHEN and SYDVKM. Trimming removed 5 bases from V and 4 bases from J; junction bases left unmatched: 5. The CDR3 reads CASSNRDRGLETQYF. The DNA of the CDR3 is TGTGCCAGCAGTAACCGGGACAGGGGGCTAGAGACCCAGTACTTC.

This clone was counted only a few times. In DNA form, the CDR3 reads TGTGCCAGCAGTTCCCATAGCGGCCCTAGCACAGATACGCAGTATTTT. Amino acids: CASSSHSGPSTDTQYF. The chain joins TRBV6-5 to TRBJ2-3, with D maybe TRBD2 (6 bases). This CDR3 spans 16 amino acids. Germline values: CDR1 MNHEY, CDR2 SVGAGI. Trimming left V 4 bases short and J 0 bases short, with 14 bases between.

This clone was seen just once. V gene TRBV2 combines with J gene TRBJ2-5, with 8 bases fitting TRBD2. J gave up 2 bases and V 8 bases, and 4 bases lay outside the gene matches. The CDR3 covers 13 residues. The germline V gene encodes CDR1 SNHLY and CDR2 FYNNEI. CDR3 in amino acids: CASEAGGQETQYF. The CDR3 nucleotides are TGTGCCAGCGAGGCGGGGGGTCAAGAGACCCAGTACTTC.

The chain couples TRBV7-6 to TRBJ2-3, with 10 nucleotides matching TRBD2. In germline, CDR1 is SGHVS, CDR2 FNYEAQ. The CDR3 consists of 18 residues. J lost 4 bases, V lost 4 bases, and 14 bases had no gene match. The CDR3: CASSSISAGGLLSDTQYF. The CDR3 DNA is TGTGCCAGCAGCTCCATATCAGCGGGGGGGCTTTTGTCAGATACGCAGTATTTT.

The rearrangement links TRBV30 to TRBJ1-2; perhaps TRBD1 as D (5 bases). Trimming pared 1 base from V and 7 bases from J, leaving 7 bases between. The CDR3 contains 11 residues. Germline assignment: CDR1 GTSNPN and CDR2 SVGIG (reference sequence). In DNA form, the CDR3 reads TGTGCCTGGAGTGCTAGGGGTGGCTACACCTTC. It yields the protein CAWSARGGYTF.

The rearrangement uses TRBV11-2 and TRBJ2-4; 7 nucleotides match TRBD1. The CDR3 loop spans 15 amino acids. The trim removed 5 bases at V and 13 bases at J, leaving 17 bases unmatched. Looked up from germline, CDR1 is SGHAT and CDR2 is FQNNGV. CDR3 sequence (DNA): TGTGCCAGCAGCCTAAGCTTGGTGATAGGACAGGAACAGTACTTC. This codes for CASSLSLVIGQEQYF.

V gene TRBV4-1 combines with J gene TRBJ2-1, with 8 bases aligning to TRBD2. V lost 0 bases and J lost 3; bases outside the gene matches: 10. Germline V lookup: CDR1 MGHRA, CDR2 YSYEKL. CDR3 length: 18 residues. CDR3 sequence: CASSQDGSGASYYNEQFF. CDR3 DNA: TGCGCCAGCAGCCAAGATGGTAGCGGGGCCTCTTACTACAATGAGCAGTTCTTC.

The chain employs TRBV7-2 and TRBJ2-3; the match to TRBD2 covers 8 bases. The J segment lost 4 bases and the V segment lost 5 bases, leaving 11 bases of the junction unmatched. Germline-derived CDR1 and CDR2 are SGHTA and FQGNSA. The CDR3 is 16 amino acids. Written as DNA, the CDR3 is TGTGCCAGCAGCCCAGGTAGTAGCGGGGCGGCAGATACGCAGTATTTT. It encodes CASSPGSSGAADTQYF.

This chain links TRBV11-2 with TRBJ2-3; the match to TRBD2 covers 8 bases. CDR1 and CDR2 from the germline V gene are SGHAT and FQNNGV. This CDR3 is 15 amino acids long. With 5 bases clipped from V and 5 bases from J, the junction kept 9 bases outside the gene matches. The DNA for the CDR3 is TGTGCCAGCAGCCTTCGGGGGGGGGCGATAGATACGCAGTATTTT. This sequence encodes CASSLRGGAIDTQYF.

This clone appeared a few times. The chain carries TRBV18 and TRBJ2-2; D might be TRBD1 or TRBD2, each matching 5 bases. This CDR3 has 17 residues. Trimming took 3 bases from V and 6 from J, leaving 20 bases between them. Per the germline V gene, CDR1 is KGHSH and CDR2 is LQKENI. CDR3 coding DNA: TGTGCCAGCTCACCGAGGGGAGCGATTGATAGCCCCGGGGAGCTGTTTTTT. Its translation: CASSPRGAIDSPGELFF.

V gene TRBV29-1 combines with J gene TRBJ1-2; no firm D call. Trimming shortened V by 1 base and J by 6 bases, and 12 bases separated the two germline ends. Per germline, CDR1 SQVTM and CDR2 ANQGSEA. The CDR3 is made up of 13 amino acids. In nucleotides, the CDR3 is TGCAGCGTTGAAGGGGCAGACCTAAATGGCTACACCTTC. Its protein product is CSVEGADLNGYTF.

This sequence joins TRBV6-5 and TRBJ2-5, with D uncertain. The CDR3 is made up of 14 amino acids. Germline lookup yields CDR1 MNHEY and CDR2 SVGAGI. The V gene lost 6 bases and the J gene lost 7 bases, with 18 bases spanning the gap. The CDR3 reads CASRPGSPAGTQYF. CDR3 in DNA: TGTGCCAGCAGGCCCGGGTCCCCCGCAGGGACCCAGTACTTC.